This T cell receptor beta chain was documented in a study of shared clonotypes between healthy human individuals. Whole-study context: The donor pool was made up of two women and three men aged 18 to 49. Study conclusions and caveats: An effect of sequencing depth on clonotype sharing among donors was expected.

The authors split each subset's genomic DNA evenly across several immunoSEQ plates. Sequenced by immunoSEQ multiplex PCR; TCRdb stores in-frame clones only, minus some. The data show about 960,000 clones, around three quarters seen once. A single count supports this clone. Its antigen is as yet unknown. Germline lookup yields CDR1 MGHDK and CDR2 SYGVNS. Trimming stripped 2 bases from V and 2 bases from J, with 8 bases between. CDR3 length: 14 residues. The TCR originated in a man younger than 35 in good health. The sample consisted of memory CD4+ T cells sorted from blood. Stated subset: CD45RA-negative fraction. The chain joins TRBV25-1 to TRBJ2-3; D unresolved. CDR3 amino acids: CASSEGLVTDTQYF. Written as DNA, the CDR3 is TGTGCCAGCAGTGAAGGGCTAGTCACAGATACGCAGTATTTT.